The rows below give T cell receptor beta chains drawn from one sample of a study of Ad26.COV2.S vaccination and SARS-CoV-2 variants. Only in-frame clones appear in the TCRdb table, and some are missing; sequencing was by immunoSEQ multiplex PCR. The sample consists of 350,000 to 500,000 clones, about 90% of them appearing once. The source material was peripheral blood, sampled in a trial of Ad26.COV2.S vaccine versus placebo. These receptors originate from a person aged 18-60 years who received the Ad26.COV2.S COVID-19 vaccine or a placebo. Both conserved end residues are part of each CDR3. A D gene is named only where the DNA matches it firmly. Some rows have no size entry. The others give once, few or many, or a class for an expanded clone.

d_call: TRBD2
v_call: TRBV7-2
clone_size: NA
j_call: TRBJ2-1
cdr3_aa: CASSLLADSYNEQFF
cdr3_nt: TGTGCCAGCAGCTTGCTAGCGGACTCCTACAATGAGCAGTTCTTC

d_call: NA
v_call: TRBV19
clone_size: NA
j_call: TRBJ1-5
cdr3_aa: CASNTGKSNQPQHF
cdr3_nt: TGTGCCAGTAATACAGGGAAGAGCAATCAGCCCCAGCATTTT

d_call: TRBD2
v_call: TRBV27
clone_size: once
j_call: TRBJ2-5
cdr3_aa: CASRPAGGPQETQYF
cdr3_nt: TGTGCCAGCAGGCCAGCGGGAGGTCCCCAAGAGACCCAGTACTTC

d_call: TRBD2
v_call: TRBV10-3
clone_size: NA
j_call: TRBJ2-3
cdr3_aa: CAISERTSGVTDTQYF
cdr3_nt: TGTGCCATCAGTGAGAGGACTAGCGGGGTCACAGATACGCAGTATTTT

d_call: NA
v_call: TRBV19
clone_size: NA
j_call: TRBJ2-4
cdr3_aa: CASSKEGPSWGNIQYF
cdr3_nt: TGTGCCAGTAGTAAGGAGGGACCCAGTTGGGGAAACATTCAGTACTTC

d_call: NA
v_call: TRBV28
clone_size: NA
j_call: TRBJ1-5
cdr3_aa: CASSLVGDQPQHF
cdr3_nt: TGTGCCAGCAGTTTAGTTGGGGATCAGCCCCAGCATTTT

d_call: NA
v_call: TRBV7-3
clone_size: NA
j_call: TRBJ2-2
cdr3_aa: CASSPGQEKTGELFF
cdr3_nt: TGTGCCAGCAGCCCGGGGCAGGAGAAAACCGGGGAGCTGTTTTTT

d_call: NA
v_call: TRBV19
clone_size: NA
j_call: TRBJ2-5
cdr3_aa: CASSITAKETQYF
cdr3_nt: TGTGCCAGTAGTATAACGGCCAAAGAGACCCAGTACTTC

d_call: NA
v_call: TRBV6-2/TRBV6-3
clone_size: NA
j_call: TRBJ2-6
cdr3_aa: CASSYNRRAGGSRSGANVLTF
cdr3_nt: TGTGCCAGCAGTTACAATCGGCGGGCCGGGGGCTCCCGCTCTGGGGCCAACGTCCTGACTTTC

d_call: TRBD1
v_call: TRBV18
clone_size: NA
j_call: TRBJ2-2
cdr3_aa: CASSPRDRVITGELFF
cdr3_nt: TGTGCCAGCTCACCCCGGGACAGGGTAATCACCGGGGAGCTGTTTTTT

d_call: NA
v_call: TRBV4-1
clone_size: NA
j_call: TRBJ2-7
cdr3_aa: CASSQEGERGWSYEQYF
cdr3_nt: TGCGCCAGCAGCCAAGAAGGTGAGAGGGGATGGTCCTACGAGCAGTACTTC

d_call: NA
v_call: TRBV7-8
clone_size: NA
j_call: TRBJ1-5
cdr3_aa: CASSLVGNKQPQHF
cdr3_nt: TGTGCCAGCAGCTTAGTAGGAAATAAACAGCCCCAGCATTTT

d_call: TRBD1
v_call: TRBV5-1
clone_size: few
j_call: TRBJ2-2
cdr3_aa: CASSSVGRQGNTGELFF
cdr3_nt: TGCGCCAGCAGCTCCGTGGGCCGACAGGGTAACACCGGGGAGCTGTTTTTT

d_call: NA
v_call: TRBV27
clone_size: NA
j_call: TRBJ1-4
cdr3_aa: CASSTKTAGTEKLFF
cdr3_nt: TGTGCCAGCAGTACCAAGACAGCAGGAACTGAAAAACTGTTTTTT

d_call: NA
v_call: TRBV15
clone_size: NA
j_call: TRBJ2-5
cdr3_aa: CATSPRIGLETQYF
cdr3_nt: TGTGCCACCAGCCCAAGAATAGGGTTGGAGACCCAGTACTTC

d_call: NA
v_call: TRBV7-2
clone_size: few
j_call: TRBJ1-5
cdr3_aa: CASSSLGSNQPQHF
cdr3_nt: TGTGCCAGCAGCTCCCTTGGGAGCAATCAGCCCCAGCATTTT

d_call: NA
v_call: TRBV28
clone_size: NA
j_call: TRBJ2-3
cdr3_aa: CASSAEPGRDTQYF
cdr3_nt: TGTGCCAGCAGCGCCGAGCCCGGGAGAGATACGCAGTATTTT

d_call: TRBD1
v_call: TRBV7-8
clone_size: NA
j_call: TRBJ2-7
cdr3_aa: CASSLGGTATYEQYF
cdr3_nt: TGTGCCAGCAGCTTAGGGGGGACAGCAACCTACGAGCAGTACTTC

d_call: NA
v_call: TRBV10-3
clone_size: NA
j_call: TRBJ2-3
cdr3_aa: CAISGDTTSTDTQYF
cdr3_nt: TGTGCCATCAGTGGGGACACAACTAGCACAGATACGCAGTATTTT

d_call: NA
v_call: TRBV19
clone_size: NA
j_call: TRBJ2-2
cdr3_aa: CASSVGQNTGELFF
cdr3_nt: TGTGCCAGTAGTGTGGGACAGAACACCGGGGAGCTGTTTTTT

d_call: TRBD1
v_call: TRBV6-6
clone_size: NA
j_call: TRBJ2-7
cdr3_aa: CASSAPGTGSYEQYF
cdr3_nt: TGTGCCAGCAGTGCCCCCGGGACAGGGTCCTACGAGCAGTACTTC

d_call: TRBD1
v_call: TRBV6-5
clone_size: NA
j_call: TRBJ1-6
cdr3_aa: CASRLQGAPNSPLHF
cdr3_nt: TGTGCCAGCAGATTACAGGGGGCGCCAAATTCACCCCTCCACTTT